This is a list of T cell receptor beta chains from one sample in a study of T cell responses to AZD1222 COVID-19 vaccine. Using immunoSEQ multiplex PCR, the repertoire was profiled, and TCRdb retains in-frame clones only, with some absent. The top ten hold approximately 2.3% of the sample, which has roughly 140,000 clones, about 91% seen once. This specimen was peripheral blood, taken on day 0 of AZD1222 vaccination. Receptors were obtained from an adult in good health. CDR3s include the opening cysteine and the closing phenylalanine or tryptophan. A D gene is named only where the DNA matches it firmly. Clone sizes are given selectively: once, few, many, or a class where the clone is expanded.

clone size	J gene	CDR3 length	V gene	D gene	CDR3 DNA	CDR3 protein
-	TRBJ2-2	17	TRBV2	TRBD2	TGTGCCAGCAGTGAAGCGCGGACTAGCTCGGCCACCGGGGAGCTGTTTTTT	CASSEARTSSATGELFF
-	TRBJ2-3	12	TRBV2	-	TGTGCCAGCATGGTCGGGACAGATACGCAGTATTTT	CASMVGTDTQYF
-	TRBJ1-1	15	TRBV19	-	TGTGCCAGTAGTATGCGGAACAACCGAATCGCTGAAGCTTTCTTT	CASSMRNNRIAEAFF
-	TRBJ1-6	14	TRBV6-5	-	TGTGCCAGCAGCCGATCGGCAACAGACTCACCCCTCCACTTT	CASSRSATDSPLHF
-	TRBJ2-5	13	TRBV5-6	-	TGTGCCAGCAGCTTTACAGGTCAAGAGACCCAGTACTTC	CASSFTGQETQYF
-	TRBJ2-3	14	TRBV11-3	-	TGTGCCAGCAGCTATAACCAGGTTGTTGATACGCAGTATTTT	CASSYNQVVDTQYF
once	TRBJ1-2	14	TRBV11-1	TRBD1	TGTGCCAGCAGTTCGACAGGGGCGAACTATGGCTACACCTTC	CASSSTGANYGYTF
-	TRBJ1-1	14	TRBV6-5	-	TGTGCCAGCAGTCTACCCCCAATGAACACTGAAGCTTTCTTT	CASSLPPMNTEAFF
-	TRBJ2-5	14	TRBV7-2	-	TGTGCCAGCAGCTTAGTTACGTCACAAGAGACCCAGTACTTC	CASSLVTSQETQYF
-	TRBJ1-1	14	TRBV3-1/TRBV3-2	-	TGTGCCAGCAGCCAAGTAGGGGGGAGGGCTGAAGCTTTCTTT	CASSQVGGRAEAFF
-	TRBJ2-1	14	TRBV6-5	-	TGTGCCAGCAGGGGAGCTGGCGTTTCGAATGAGCAGTTCTTC	CASRGAGVSNEQFF
-	TRBJ1-5	12	TRBV19	-	TGTGCCAGTAGTATTTCCCATCAGCCCCAGCATTTT	CASSISHQPQHF
-	TRBJ1-2	16	TRBV7-2	-	TGTGCCAGCAGCTTAGGGCCGAAGGAGGCTAACTATGGCTACACCTTC	CASSLGPKEANYGYTF
-	TRBJ1-2	15	TRBV6-6	TRBD1	TGTGCCAGCAGTCCCGGGACAGGGGGCCTGAAGGGCTACACCTTC	CASSPGTGGLKGYTF
-	TRBJ1-3	14	TRBV9	-	TGTGCCAGCAGCGCGACTGCCAGGGGAAACACCATATATTTT	CASSATARGNTIYF
-	TRBJ2-7	19	TRBV7-2	TRBD2	TGTGCCAGCAGCTTAAGGGGTAGGGGGGGACTAGCGCCCTCCTACGAGCAGTACTTC	CASSLRGRGGLAPSYEQYF
few	TRBJ2-1	15	TRBV15	TRBD1	TGTGCCACCAGCAGAGAACAGGGGAGTTTCAATGAGCAGTTCTTC	CATSREQGSFNEQFF
-	TRBJ2-2	14	TRBV7-8	-	TGTGCCAGCAGCTTAGCAAGGGTCACCGGGGAGCTGTTTTTT	CASSLARVTGELFF
-	TRBJ1-1	15	TRBV5-1	TRBD1	TGCGCCAGCAGCCGTTTACAGGGGGGACGGACTGAAGCTTTCTTT	CASSRLQGGRTEAFF
-	TRBJ1-2	17	TRBV19	-	TGTGCCACTAGGGGGAACAGCAGGGAATACTCTAACTATGGCTACACCTTC	CATRGNSREYSNYGYTF
few	TRBJ1-3	14	TRBV12-5	-	TGTGCTAGTGCAACATACAGCTCTGGAAACACCATATATTTT	CASATYSSGNTIYF
-	TRBJ2-7	12	TRBV5-4	-	TGTGCCAGCAGCTTTGGGGCCTACGAGCAGTACTTC	CASSFGAYEQYF
-	TRBJ2-2	12	TRBV6-5	-	TGTGCCAGCAGGACAGGCACCGGGGAGCTGTTTTTT	CASRTGTGELFF
once	TRBJ1-1	12	TRBV19	-	TGTGCCAGTAGTTGGGGGACCACTGAAGCTTTCTTT	CASSWGTTEAFF
-	TRBJ1-1	16	TRBV5-4	-	TGTGCCAGCAGCACGGCGGGGGGCGTCGGTCGCACTGAAGCTTTCTTT	CASSTAGGVGRTEAFF
-	TRBJ2-1	15	TRBV12-5	TRBD2	TGTGCTAGTGGTTTGGGGTCTAGCGGGAACAATGAGCAGTTCTTC	CASGLGSSGNNEQFF
few	TRBJ2-7	13	TRBV10-3	-	TGTGCCACCTCGTTGGTGGCGACCTACGAGCAGTACTTC	CATSLVATYEQYF
-	TRBJ2-7	16	TRBV7-9	-	TGTGCCAGCAGCTTAGAGGCGGCCAGGGGGGCCCACGAGCAGTACTTC	CASSLEAARGAHEQYF
-	TRBJ1-2	14	TRBV5-4	-	TGTGCCAGCAGCGGGATATCAGGGGAAAGAAGCTACACCTTC	CASSGISGERSYTF
-	TRBJ2-7	14	TRBV9	TRBD2	TGTGCCAGCACCCCCGGGGGGACTGGCTACGAGCAGTACTTC	CASTPGGTGYEQYF
-	TRBJ2-4	11	TRBV20-1	-	TGCAGTGCTAGTGGGGGATACATTCAGTACTTC	CSASGGYIQYF
-	TRBJ1-2	13	TRBV5-5	-	TGTGCCAGCAGCCCTGACGGCAGGGGCGGCTACACCTTC	CASSPDGRGGYTF
-	TRBJ2-7	15	TRBV6-1	TRBD2	TGTGCCAGCAGTGAATGGTCTAGCGGGAGGGACGAGCAGTACTTC	CASSEWSSGRDEQYF
-	TRBJ2-7	12	TRBV9	-	TGTGCCAGCAGCGTCCATAACGGCGAGCAGTACTTC	CASSVHNGEQYF
-	TRBJ1-6	13	TRBV2	-	TGTGCCAGCAGTCGACAGGAAGGTTCACCCCTCCACTTT	CASSRQEGSPLHF
-	TRBJ2-1	15	TRBV5-4	-	TGTGCCAGCAGCCCCGCCCCGGGCCGTAACAATGAGCAGTTCTTC	CASSPAPGRNNEQFF
-	TRBJ2-3	15	TRBV15	TRBD2	TGTGCCACCAGCTCCGGAGCGGGAGACACAGATACGCAGTATTTT	CATSSGAGDTDTQYF
few	TRBJ2-1	15	TRBV7-6	-	TGTGCCAGCAGCTTCCGCTCGAGCTCCTACAATGAGCAGTTCTTC	CASSFRSSSYNEQFF
-	TRBJ1-6	15	TRBV10-3	-	TGTGCCATCAGTGAGTCCCCAGGGAATAATTCACCCCTCCACTTT	CAISESPGNNSPLHF
-	TRBJ2-2	17	TRBV28	TRBD2	TGTGCCAGCAGCCCCGCCGGGCTAGCGGCGAACACCGGGGAGCTGTTTTTT	CASSPAGLAANTGELFF
-	TRBJ1-2	14	TRBV7-8	-	TGTGCCAGCAGCACGGGACATCATAACTATGGCTACACCTTC	CASSTGHHNYGYTF
-	TRBJ2-5	16	TRBV3-1/TRBV3-2	-	TGTGCCAGCAGCCAAGAGCATAGGGACGGTGCGGGGACCCAGTACTTC	CASSQEHRDGAGTQYF